This T cell receptor beta chain stems from a study of shared clonotypes between healthy human individuals. In its sample, this clone was seen once. The test was conducted at deep level. Splitting of each subset's genomic DNA was done evenly across several immunoSEQ plates. TCRdb's copy holds only in-frame clones and misses some; the assay was immunoSEQ multiplex PCR. The sample records about 480,000 clones, approximately 79% being singletons. The sequence was obtained from a middle-aged woman in good health. Some clones in this sample may be carry-over from other donors' samples. Material for sequencing was PBMCs.

The CDR3 nucleotides are TGTGCCAGCAGGCACAGGGAGAGGTATGGCTACACCTTC. Protein product: CASRHRERYGYTF. The gene calls are TRBV6-1 and TRBJ1-2; D perhaps matches TRBD1 (6 bases). CDR3 size: 13 residues. V was pared by 6 bases and J by 5 bases, with 13 bases between. Germline assignment: CDR1 MNHNS and CDR2 SASEGT.